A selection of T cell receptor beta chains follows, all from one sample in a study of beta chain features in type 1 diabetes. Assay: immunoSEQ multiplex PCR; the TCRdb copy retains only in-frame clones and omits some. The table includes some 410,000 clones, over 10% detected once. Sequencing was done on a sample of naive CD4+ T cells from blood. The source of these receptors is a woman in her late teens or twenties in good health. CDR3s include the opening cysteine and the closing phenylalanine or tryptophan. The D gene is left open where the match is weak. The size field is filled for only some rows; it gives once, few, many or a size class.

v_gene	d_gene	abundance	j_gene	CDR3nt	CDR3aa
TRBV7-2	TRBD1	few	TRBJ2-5	TGTGCCAGCAGCTTGGACAGGGCTAGCCAAGAGACCCAGTACTTC	CASSLDRASQETQYF
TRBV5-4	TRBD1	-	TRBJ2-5	TGTGCCAGCAGCTTGACCCCGGACAGGACCCAAGAGACCCAGTACTTC	CASSLTPDRTQETQYF
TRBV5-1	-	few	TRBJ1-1	TGCGCCAGCAGCATTGAAGCGAACACTGAAGCTTTCTTT	CASSIEANTEAFF
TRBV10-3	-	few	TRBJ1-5	TGTGCCATCAGTAAGCAGAGCAATCAGCCCCAGCATTTT	CAISKQSNQPQHF
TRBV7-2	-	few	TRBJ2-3	TGTGCCAGCAGCTCTACGGACAGAACGGGCACAGATACGCAGTATTTT	CASSSTDRTGTDTQYF
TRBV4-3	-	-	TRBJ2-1	TGCGCCAGCAGCCAAGAGACGGGAGTATTTGAGCAGTTCTTC	CASSQETGVFEQFF
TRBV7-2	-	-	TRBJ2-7	TGTGCCAGCAGCTTAGTGGCAGCGGACGAGCAGTACTTC	CASSLVAADEQYF
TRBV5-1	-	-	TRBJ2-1	TGCGCCAGCAGCTTGGAGGCACCGAATGAGCAGTTCTTC	CASSLEAPNEQFF
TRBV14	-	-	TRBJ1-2	TGTGCCAGCAGCCTTGGCTCGCGGGCGGGTTATGGCTACACCTTC	CASSLGSRAGYGYTF
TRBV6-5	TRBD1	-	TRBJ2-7	TGTGCCAGCAGCCGAGGACAGGCGAACTACGAGCAGTACTTC	CASSRGQANYEQYF